The rows below give T cell receptor beta chains drawn from one sample of a study of cytomegalovirus exposure and HLA in healthy donors. Using immunoSEQ multiplex PCR, the repertoire was profiled, and TCRdb retains in-frame clones only, with some absent. The table shows about 180,000 clones, with 80% occurring only once. The sequenced sample consisted of PBMCs. The receptors shown here come from a man in his thirties or forties in good health and CMV-seronegative. Each CDR3 is given with its conserved first and last residue. The order of the fields is J gene, clone size, V gene, D gene, CDR3 DNA, CDR3 protein. D genes are given only for firm matches. For some rows the clone size is stated as once, few or many, or as a class when expanded; others skip it.

TRBJ2-2 | NA | TRBV4-1 | TRBD1 | TGCGCCAGCAGCCGGAAAACAGGGGGGTGGACCGGGGAGCTGTTTTTT | CASSRKTGGWTGELFF
TRBJ2-7 | NA | TRBV20-1 | NA | TGCAGTGCTGAGAGGGTGTACGAGCAGTACTTC | CSAERVYEQYF
TRBJ2-3 | NA | TRBV7-9 | NA | TGTGCCAGCAGTCTAATTCCCCCTCCCCCGGATACGCAGTATTTT | CASSLIPPPPDTQYF
TRBJ1-4 | NA | TRBV5-1 | NA | TGCGCCAGCAGCTTGGTCCAGGGGAATGAAAAACTGTTTTTT | CASSLVQGNEKLFF
TRBJ2-5 | once | TRBV5-1 | TRBD1 | TGCGCCAGCAGCTTGGCCGAGGGACAGGGGGGGACCCAGTACTTC | CASSLAEGQGGTQYF
TRBJ2-7 | NA | TRBV28 | NA | TGTGCCACGTACAGCTTAGGACAGCTCGGCTCCTACGAGCAGTACTTC | CATYSLGQLGSYEQYF
TRBJ2-5 | NA | TRBV5-1 | TRBD2 | TGCGCCAGCAGCACGGGAGGTGGAGAGACCCAGTACTTC | CASSTGGGETQYF
TRBJ1-4 | NA | TRBV30 | NA | TGTGCCTGGAGTATGCCAGGGGCGCGGAATGAAAAACTGTTTTTT | CAWSMPGARNEKLFF
TRBJ2-5 | NA | TRBV6-5 | NA | TGTGCCAGCACCCTAAGGAAGGAGACGGCTGAGCAGTACTTC | CASTLRKETAEQYF
TRBJ1-5 | NA | TRBV28 | NA | TGTGCCGCCTCCGGAGGGCATCAGCCCCAGCATTTT | CAASGGHQPQHF
TRBJ1-1 | NA | TRBV19 | NA | TGTGCCAGTACGGGGGGCTTGAACACTGAAGCTTTCTTT | CASTGGLNTEAFF
TRBJ2-7 | NA | TRBV10-1 | TRBD1 | TGCGCCAGCGCCAAGGGACAGGGGTACGAGCAGTACTTC | CASAKGQGYEQYF
TRBJ1-1 | NA | TRBV28 | NA | TGTGCCAGCAGTTTATATGGGCGGAACACTGAAGCTTTCTTT | CASSLYGRNTEAFF
TRBJ2-7 | NA | TRBV7-2 | NA | TGTGCCAGCAGCTTTTTAATCGGTCCTTACGAGCAGTACTTC | CASSFLIGPYEQYF
TRBJ2-2 | NA | TRBV5-4 | NA | TGTGCCAGCAGGCGAAAAACCGGGGAGCTGTTTTTT | CASRRKTGELFF
TRBJ2-7 | NA | TRBV7-9 | NA | TGTGCCAGCAGCTCCCGGGACAATTATCACGAGCAGTACTTC | CASSSRDNYHEQYF
TRBJ2-7 | NA | TRBV18 | NA | TGTGCCAGCTCACCGGCGGGGAAAGACTCCTACGAGCAGTACTTC | CASSPAGKDSYEQYF
TRBJ1-2 | NA | TRBV7-9 | NA | TGTGCCAGCAGCTCAACAGGGATGTCGGGAAGTAGCTATGGCTACACCTTC | CASSSTGMSGSSYGYTF
TRBJ2-5 | NA | TRBV5-6 | TRBD1 | TGTGCCAGCAGCTCTACGAGGGGACAGGGTCGCCAAGAGACCCAGTACTTC | CASSSTRGQGRQETQYF
TRBJ2-2 | NA | TRBV5-6 | TRBD1 | TGTGCCAGCAGCTTGGTGGACAGGGGGTCGGTCGGGGAGCTGTTTTTT | CASSLVDRGSVGELFF
TRBJ1-4 | NA | TRBV28 | TRBD1 | TGTGCCAGCAGTTCCGGGACAGATAATGAAAAACTGTTTTTT | CASSSGTDNEKLFF
TRBJ1-2 | NA | TRBV6-6 | NA | TGTGCCAGCAGTTACCCTCATCAGGGATCCTACACCTTC | CASSYPHQGSYTF
TRBJ1-1 | NA | TRBV6-5 | NA | TGTGCCAGCAGCCCGGCGGATGGGACTGAAGCTTTCTTT | CASSPADGTEAFF
TRBJ2-5 | NA | TRBV20-1 | NA | TGCAGTGCTAAGACTCGGGAGACCCAGTACTTC | CSAKTRETQYF
TRBJ1-6 | NA | TRBV27 | NA | TGTGCCAGCAGTCACAGGGATTATTCACCCCTCCACTTT | CASSHRDYSPLHF
TRBJ2-7 | NA | TRBV27 | NA | TGTGCCAGCAGTACCAAGGAGGGAAGGATCTACGAGCAGTACTTC | CASSTKEGRIYEQYF
TRBJ2-7 | few | TRBV29-1 | NA | TGCAGCGTTGAAAGTATCGCCGGAGAAAGCTCCTACGAGCAGTACTTC | CSVESIAGESSYEQYF
TRBJ2-4 | NA | TRBV7-2 | TRBD2 | TGTGCCAGCAGCTCGACTAGCGGGACCCCCGGGATTCAGTACTTC | CASSSTSGTPGIQYF
TRBJ1-4 | NA | TRBV30 | NA | TGTGCCTGGAGTGTTGGGAGGCAAGAAAAACTGTTTTTT | CAWSVGRQEKLFF
TRBJ1-5 | NA | TRBV19 | NA | TGTGCCAGTAGTATAGAACTCGGTTACAATCAGCCCCAGCATTTT | CASSIELGYNQPQHF
TRBJ2-7 | NA | TRBV11-2 | TRBD2 | TGTGCCAGCAGCTCCCGGACTAGCGGGAGGTTCTACGAGCAGTACTTC | CASSSRTSGRFYEQYF
TRBJ2-7 | once | TRBV6-4 | TRBD1 | TGTGCCAGCAGCCCCTCGCGGGACAGGGCCACCTACGAGCAGTACTTC | CASSPSRDRATYEQYF
TRBJ1-2 | NA | TRBV28 | TRBD1 | TGTGCCAGCAGTCCGGGACAGGGTAACTATGGCTACACCTTC | CASSPGQGNYGYTF
TRBJ1-5 | NA | TRBV9 | TRBD1 | TGTGCCAGCAGCGGGGACAGGGGACGGCCCCAGCATTTT | CASSGDRGRPQHF
TRBJ1-5 | NA | TRBV6-6 | NA | TGTGCCAGCAGTTACTCGGGGGCAGAGAATCAGCCCCAGCATTTT | CASSYSGAENQPQHF